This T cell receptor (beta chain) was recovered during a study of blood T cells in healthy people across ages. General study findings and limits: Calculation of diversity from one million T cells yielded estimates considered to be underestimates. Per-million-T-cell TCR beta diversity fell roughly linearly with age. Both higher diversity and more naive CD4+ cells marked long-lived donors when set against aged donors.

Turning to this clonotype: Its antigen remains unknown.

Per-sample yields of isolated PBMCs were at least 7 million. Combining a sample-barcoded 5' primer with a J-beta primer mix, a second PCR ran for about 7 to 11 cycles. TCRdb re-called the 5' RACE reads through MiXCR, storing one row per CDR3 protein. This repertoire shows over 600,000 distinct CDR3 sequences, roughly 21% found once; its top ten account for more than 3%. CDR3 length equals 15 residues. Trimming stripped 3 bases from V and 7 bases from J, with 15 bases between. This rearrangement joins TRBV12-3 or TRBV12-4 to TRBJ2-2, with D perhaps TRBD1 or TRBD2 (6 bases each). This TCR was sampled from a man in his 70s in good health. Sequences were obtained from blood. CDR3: CASSFPQGGFGELFF. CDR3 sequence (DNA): TGTGCCAGCAGTTTCCCTCAAGGGGGGTTCGGGGAGCTGTTTTTT.